This record concerns one T cell receptor beta chain sequence. This sample is drawn from a study of blood T cell repertoires in COVID-19. Study details: PBMCs, B-cell-depleted T cells, or T cells provided the cDNA or gDNA that made up the material.

Sequenced by immunoSEQ multiplex PCR; TCRdb stores in-frame clones only, minus some. The sample includes about 280,000 clones, approximately 81% seen only once; the top ten take about 2.5%. This TCR came from a woman aged 45-65 years who had recovered from COVID-19. Sequenced input: PBMCs or T cells enriched from blood (not recorded which).

Here the CDR3 reads CASSLGQGDEKLFF. For the CDR3, the DNA is TGTGCCAGCAGCTTGGGTCAGGGGGATGAAAAACTGTTTTTT. This chain uses TRBV5-5 with TRBJ1-4, with 7 bases aligning to TRBD1. Germline V gene lookup returns CDR1 SGHKS and CDR2 YYEKEE (reference sequence). The CDR3 loop spans 14 amino acids. V gave up 0 bases and J gave up 6 bases; unmatched junction bases: 2.